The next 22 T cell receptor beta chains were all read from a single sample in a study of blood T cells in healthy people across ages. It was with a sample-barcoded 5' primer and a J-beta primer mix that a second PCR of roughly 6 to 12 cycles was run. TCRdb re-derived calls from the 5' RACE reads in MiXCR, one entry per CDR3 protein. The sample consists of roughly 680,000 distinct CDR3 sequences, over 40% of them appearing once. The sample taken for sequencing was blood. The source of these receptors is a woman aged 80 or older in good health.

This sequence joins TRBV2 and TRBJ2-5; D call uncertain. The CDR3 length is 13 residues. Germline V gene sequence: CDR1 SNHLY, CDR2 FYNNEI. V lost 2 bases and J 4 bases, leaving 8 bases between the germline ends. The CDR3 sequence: CASSEIGPETQYF. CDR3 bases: TGTGCCAGCAGTGAAATAGGTCCAGAGACCCAGTACTTC.

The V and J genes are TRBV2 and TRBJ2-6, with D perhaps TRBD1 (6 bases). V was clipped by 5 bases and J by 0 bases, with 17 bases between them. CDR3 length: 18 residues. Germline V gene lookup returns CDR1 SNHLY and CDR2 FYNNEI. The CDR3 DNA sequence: TGTGCCAGCAGTCAAGGTAACAGGGCGGTCTCTGGGGCCAACGTCCTGACTTTC. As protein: CASSQGNRAVSGANVLTF.

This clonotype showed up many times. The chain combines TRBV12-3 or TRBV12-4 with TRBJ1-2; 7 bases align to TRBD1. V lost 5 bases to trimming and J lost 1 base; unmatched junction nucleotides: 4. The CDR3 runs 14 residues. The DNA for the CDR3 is TGTGCCAGCAGTCGTGGGGACAGTAACTATGGCTACACCTTC. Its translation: CASSRGDSNYGYTF.

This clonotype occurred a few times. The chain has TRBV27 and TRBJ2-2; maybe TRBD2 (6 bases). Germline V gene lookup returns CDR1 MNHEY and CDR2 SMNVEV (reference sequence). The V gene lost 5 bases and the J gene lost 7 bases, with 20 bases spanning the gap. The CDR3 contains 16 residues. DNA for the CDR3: TGTGCCAGCAGTCCCTATAGATGGCGGGGTATCGGGGAGCTGTTTTTT. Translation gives CASSPYRWRGIGELFF.

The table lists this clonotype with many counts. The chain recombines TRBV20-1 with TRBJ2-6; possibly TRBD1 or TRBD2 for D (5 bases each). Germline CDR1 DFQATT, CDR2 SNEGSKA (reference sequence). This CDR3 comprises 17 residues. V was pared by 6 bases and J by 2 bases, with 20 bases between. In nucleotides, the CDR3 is TGCAGTGCATCCAGCGGCGGTTCCAGGGCTGGGGCCAACGTCCTGACTTTC. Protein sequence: CSASSGGSRAGANVLTF.

Here the CDR3 DNA reads TGTGCCAGCAGTTGGGGGGAAGGCGAGCAGTACTTC. This gives the protein CASSWGEGEQYF. This rearrangement joins TRBV6-1 to TRBJ2-7; D is perhaps TRBD2 (6 bases). Deletions cut 5 bases from V and 6 bases from J, with 11 bases between. This CDR3 has 12 amino acids. Germline CDR1 is MNHNS and CDR2 is SASEGT.

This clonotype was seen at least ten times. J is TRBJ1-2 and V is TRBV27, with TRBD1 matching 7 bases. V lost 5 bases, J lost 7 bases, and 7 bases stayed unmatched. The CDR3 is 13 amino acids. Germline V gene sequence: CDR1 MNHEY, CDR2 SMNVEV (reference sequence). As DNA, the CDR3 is TGTGCCAGCAGTCGACAGGGAGCGTTTGGCTACACCTTC. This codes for CASSRQGAFGYTF.

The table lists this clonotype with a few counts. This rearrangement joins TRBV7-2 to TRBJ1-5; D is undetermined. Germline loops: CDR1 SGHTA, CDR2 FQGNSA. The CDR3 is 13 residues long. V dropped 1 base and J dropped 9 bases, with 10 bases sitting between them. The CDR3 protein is CASSLGGPVPQHF. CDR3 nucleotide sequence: TGTGCCAGCAGCTTAGGAGGGCCTGTGCCCCAGCATTTT.

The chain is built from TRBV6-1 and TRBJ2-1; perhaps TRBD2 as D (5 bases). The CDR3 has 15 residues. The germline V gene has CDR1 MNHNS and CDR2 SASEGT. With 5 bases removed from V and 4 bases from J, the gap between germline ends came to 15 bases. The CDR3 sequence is CASSSPGIFYNEQFF. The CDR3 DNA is TGTGCCAGCAGTAGCCCGGGAATATTTTACAATGAGCAGTTCTTC.

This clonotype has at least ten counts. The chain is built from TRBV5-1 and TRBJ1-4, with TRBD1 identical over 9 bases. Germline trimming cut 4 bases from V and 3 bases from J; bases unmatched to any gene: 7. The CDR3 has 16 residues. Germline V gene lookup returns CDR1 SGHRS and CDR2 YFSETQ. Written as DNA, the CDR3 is TGCGCCAGCAGCCCGGGACAGGGTCCGGCTAATGAAAAACTGTTTTTT. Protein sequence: CASSPGQGPANEKLFF. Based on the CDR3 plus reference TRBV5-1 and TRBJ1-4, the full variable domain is KAGVTQTPRYLIKTRGQQVTLSCSPISGHRSVSWYQQTPGQGLQFLFEYFSETQRNKGNFPGRFSGRQFSNSRSEMNVSTLELGDSALYLCASSPGQGPANEKLFFGSGTQLSVL.

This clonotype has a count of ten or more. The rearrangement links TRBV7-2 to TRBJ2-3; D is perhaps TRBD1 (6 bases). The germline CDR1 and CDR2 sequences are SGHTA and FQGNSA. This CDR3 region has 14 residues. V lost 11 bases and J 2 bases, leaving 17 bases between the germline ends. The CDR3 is CAGTSRRHTDTQYF. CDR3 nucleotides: TGTGCCGGGACATCGAGGCGGCACACAGATACGCAGTATTTT.

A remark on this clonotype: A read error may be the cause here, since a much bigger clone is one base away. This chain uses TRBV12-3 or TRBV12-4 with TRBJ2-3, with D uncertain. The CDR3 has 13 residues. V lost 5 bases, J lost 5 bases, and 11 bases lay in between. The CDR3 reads CASSAQELDTQYF. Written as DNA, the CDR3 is TGTGCCAGCAGTGCCCAGGAACTAGATACGCAGTATTTT.

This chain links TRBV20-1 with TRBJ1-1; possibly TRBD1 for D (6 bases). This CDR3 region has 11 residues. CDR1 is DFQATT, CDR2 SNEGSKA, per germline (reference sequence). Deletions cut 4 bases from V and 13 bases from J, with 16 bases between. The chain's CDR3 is CSAKPGHQDFF. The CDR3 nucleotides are TGCAGTGCTAAACCGGGACACCAGGATTTCTTT.

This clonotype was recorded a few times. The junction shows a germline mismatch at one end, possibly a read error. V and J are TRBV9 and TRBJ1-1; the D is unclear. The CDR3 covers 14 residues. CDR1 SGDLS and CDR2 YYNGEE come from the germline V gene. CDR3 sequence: CASSVGAANTEVFF. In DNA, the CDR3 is TGTGCCAGCAGCGTAGGGGCCGCAAACACTGAAGTTTTCTTT.

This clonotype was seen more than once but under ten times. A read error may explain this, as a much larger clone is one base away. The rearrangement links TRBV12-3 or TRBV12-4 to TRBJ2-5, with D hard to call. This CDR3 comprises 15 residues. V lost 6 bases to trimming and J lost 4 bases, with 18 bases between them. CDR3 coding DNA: TGTGCCAGCAGCCCCAGGACGCAAAATGGAGAGACCCAGTACTTC. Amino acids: CASSPRTQNGETQYF.

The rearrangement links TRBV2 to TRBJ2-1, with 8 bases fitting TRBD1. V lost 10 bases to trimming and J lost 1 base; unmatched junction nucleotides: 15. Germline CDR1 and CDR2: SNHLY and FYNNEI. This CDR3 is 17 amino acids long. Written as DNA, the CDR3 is TGTGCCACCTCCGGGACAGGACTTTCGGCGTCCTACAATGAGCAGTTCTTC. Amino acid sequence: CATSGTGLSASYNEQFF.

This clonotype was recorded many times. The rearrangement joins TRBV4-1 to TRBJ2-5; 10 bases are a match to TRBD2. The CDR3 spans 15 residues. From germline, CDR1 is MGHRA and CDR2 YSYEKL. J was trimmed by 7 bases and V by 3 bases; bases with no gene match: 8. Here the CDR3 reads CASSHTLAGGTTQYF. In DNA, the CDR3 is TGCGCCAGCAGCCATACCTTAGCGGGAGGAACGACCCAGTACTTC.

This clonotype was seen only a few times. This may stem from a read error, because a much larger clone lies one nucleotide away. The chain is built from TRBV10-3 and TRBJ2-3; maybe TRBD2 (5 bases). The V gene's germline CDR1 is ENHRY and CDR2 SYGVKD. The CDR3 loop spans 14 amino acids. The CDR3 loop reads CTISGNSVADTQYF. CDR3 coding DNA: TGTACCATCAGTGGTAATAGCGTCGCAGATACGCAGTATTTT.

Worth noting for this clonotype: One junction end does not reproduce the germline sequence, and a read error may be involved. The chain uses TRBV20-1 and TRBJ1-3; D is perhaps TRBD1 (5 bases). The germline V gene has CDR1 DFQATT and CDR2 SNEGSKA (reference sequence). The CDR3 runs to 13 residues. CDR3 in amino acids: CSARKEGRNTTYF. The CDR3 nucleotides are TGCAGTGCTAGAAAGGAGGGGAGAAACACCACATATTTT.

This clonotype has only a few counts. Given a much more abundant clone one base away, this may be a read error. CDR3 amino acids: CASSSMVTDYNEQFF. The CDR3 coding sequence is TGCGCCAGCAGCTCCATGGTGACAGACTACAATGAGCAGTTCTTC. The V gene is TRBV5-1, the J gene TRBJ2-1, with D tentatively TRBD1 (5 bases). V was cut by 3 bases and J by 3 bases, with 13 bases left in between. Germline V gene data show CDR1 as SGHRS and CDR2 as YFSETQ. There are 15 residues in the CDR3.

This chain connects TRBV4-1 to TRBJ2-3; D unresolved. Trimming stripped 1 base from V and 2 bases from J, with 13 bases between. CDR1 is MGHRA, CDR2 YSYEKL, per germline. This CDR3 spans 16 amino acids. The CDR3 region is CASSQGWSRATDTQYF. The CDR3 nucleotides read TGCGCCAGCAGCCAAGGCTGGAGTCGAGCCACAGATACGCAGTATTTT.

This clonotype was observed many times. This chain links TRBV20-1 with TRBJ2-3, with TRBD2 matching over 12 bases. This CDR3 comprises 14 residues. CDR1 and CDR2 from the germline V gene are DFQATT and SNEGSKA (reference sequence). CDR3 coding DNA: TGCAGCGCAAGGACTAGCGGGGGCACAGATACGCAGTATTTT. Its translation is CSARTSGGTDTQYF.